The clone carrying this TCR beta chain was detected once. Its cognate antigen is unknown. These data originate in a study of shared clonotypes between healthy human individuals. Whole-study context: Researchers drew samples from a couple of women and a few men aged 18 to 49. Findings of the study overall: Specimens sampled were limited to blood, with tissue repertoires likely differing.

Profiled with immunoSEQ multiplex PCR; TCRdb holds only in-frame clones, not every one. The sample contains 2 million or so clones, approximately 95% of which appear only once. Donation came from healthy HIV-negative adults that had no recent acute infections or vaccinations. The study separated CD4+ cells into CD45RA+ naive and CD45RA-negative memory subsets. This TCR was sampled from a man between 18 and 29 years old in good health. Sequencing was carried out using naive CD4+ T cells sorted from blood. Subset in this sample: CD45RA+ positively selected.

The CDR3 region is CASSGVRGGLETQYF. The CDR3, as DNA: TGCGCCAGCAGTGGGGTACGGGGAGGTTTGGAGACCCAGTACTTC. The V call is TRBV10-1, the J call TRBJ2-5, with D possibly matching TRBD2 (6 bases). The CDR3 has 15 residues. The germline CDR1 and CDR2 sequences are WNHNN and SYGVQD (reference sequence). V was shortened by 4 bases and J by 5 bases, with 17 bases between the two germline ends.